This T cell receptor (beta chain) derives from a study of Ad26.COV2.S vaccination and SARS-CoV-2 variants. As for the study in general: Donor was in the COV1001 Ad26.COV2.S trial arm.

Here immunoSEQ multiplex PCR was the method, and the copy in TCRdb shows in-frame clones only, minus some. The table has roughly 510,000 clones, approximately 88% seen once; the top ten hold 9.5% to 15%. Whole-study results and caveats: Vaccinated and placebo-treated recipients had similar non-spike TCR breadth.

Germline trimming cut 3 bases from V and 1 base from J; bases unmatched to any gene: 4. Germline loops: CDR1 MDHEN, CDR2 SYDVKM. This CDR3 is built from 16 residues. Treatment given: 15 to 20 received Ad26.COV2.S at low or high dose, single or two shots; several received placebo; per-sample allocation not given. Sampling was done on day 63 after the first vaccine or placebo injection. An Ad26 vector expressing Wuhan-strain SARS-CoV-2 spike served as the vaccine. Regarding this clone: Its cognate antigen is unknown.

This receptor was identified in a person between 18 and 60 years old who received the Ad26.COV2.S COVID-19 vaccine or a placebo. V usage is TRBV28 and J usage is TRBJ2-2, with TRBD1 matching 8 bases. Here the sequenced sample was peripheral blood, taken in a trial of Ad26.COV2.S vaccine versus placebo. CDR3 nucleotides: TGTGCCAGCAGTTTGGCCGGGACAGGGAACACCGGGGAGCTGTTTTTT. It yields the protein CASSLAGTGNTGELFF.